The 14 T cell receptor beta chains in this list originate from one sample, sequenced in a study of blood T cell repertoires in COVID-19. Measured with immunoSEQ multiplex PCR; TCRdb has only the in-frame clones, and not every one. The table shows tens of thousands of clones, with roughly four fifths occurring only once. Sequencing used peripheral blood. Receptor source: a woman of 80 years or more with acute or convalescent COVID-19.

This CDR3 is CASSLGQAVTQYF. Written as DNA, the CDR3 is TGTGCCAGCAGTTTAGGGCAGGCCGTGACGCAGTACTTC. The J gene is TRBJ2-7, the V gene TRBV12-3 or TRBV12-4; D is undetermined. Trimming pared 1 base from V and 9 bases from J, leaving 13 bases between. The CDR3 extends over 13 amino acids.

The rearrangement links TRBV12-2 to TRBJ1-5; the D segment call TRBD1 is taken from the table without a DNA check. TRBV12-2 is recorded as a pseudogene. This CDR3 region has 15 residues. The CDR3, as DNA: TGTGCAAGTCGCTTAGAGAGGACAGGGGTCCAGCCCCAGCATTTT. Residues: CASRLERTGVQPQHF.

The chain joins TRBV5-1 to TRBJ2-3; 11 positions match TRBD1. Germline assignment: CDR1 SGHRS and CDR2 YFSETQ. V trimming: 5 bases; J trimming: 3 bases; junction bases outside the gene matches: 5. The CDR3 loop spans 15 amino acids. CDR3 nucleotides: TGCGCCAGCAGAGGACAGGGGGCGAGTACAGATACGCAGTATTTT. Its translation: CASRGQGASTDTQYF.

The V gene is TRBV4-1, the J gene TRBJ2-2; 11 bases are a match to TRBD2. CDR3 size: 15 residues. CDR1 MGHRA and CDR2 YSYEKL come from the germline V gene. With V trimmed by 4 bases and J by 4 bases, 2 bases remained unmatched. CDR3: CASSLTSGSTGELFF. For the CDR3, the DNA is TGCGCCAGCAGCCTTACTAGCGGGAGCACCGGGGAGCTGTTTTTT.

For the CDR3, the DNA is TGTGCCAGCAGCTTAACTGGGGGCCTTATAGGGACTGAAGCTTTCTTT. Translation: CASSLTGGLIGTEAFF. This rearrangement joins TRBV7-6 to TRBJ1-1; TRBD1 might be the D (6 bases). The germline gives CDR1 SGHVS, CDR2 FNYEAQ. The CDR3 covers 16 residues. Trimming removed 2 bases at V and 5 bases at J, with 18 bases between.

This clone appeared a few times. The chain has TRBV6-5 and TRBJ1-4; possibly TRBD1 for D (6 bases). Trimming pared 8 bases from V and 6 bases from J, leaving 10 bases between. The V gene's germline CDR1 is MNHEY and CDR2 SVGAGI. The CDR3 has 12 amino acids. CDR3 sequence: CASGKGDEKLFF. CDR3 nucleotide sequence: TGTGCCAGCGGGAAGGGGGATGAAAAACTGTTTTTT.

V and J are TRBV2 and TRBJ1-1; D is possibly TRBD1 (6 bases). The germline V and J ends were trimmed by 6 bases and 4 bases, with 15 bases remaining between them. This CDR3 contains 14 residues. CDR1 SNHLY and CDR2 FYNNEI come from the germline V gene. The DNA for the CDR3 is TGTGCCAGCAGGCTGACAGGCTCGGTCACTGAAGCTTTCTTT. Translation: CASRLTGSVTEAFF.

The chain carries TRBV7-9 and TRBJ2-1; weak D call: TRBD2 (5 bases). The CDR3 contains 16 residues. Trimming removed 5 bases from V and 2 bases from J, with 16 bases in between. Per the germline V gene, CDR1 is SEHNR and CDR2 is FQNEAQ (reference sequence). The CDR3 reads CASSPWTGRAYNEQFF. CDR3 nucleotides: TGTGCCAGCAGCCCCTGGACTGGACGAGCCTACAATGAGCAGTTCTTC.

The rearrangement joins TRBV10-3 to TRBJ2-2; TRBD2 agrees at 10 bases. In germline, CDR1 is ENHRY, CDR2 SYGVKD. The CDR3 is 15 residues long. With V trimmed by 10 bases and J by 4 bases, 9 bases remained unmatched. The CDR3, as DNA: TGTGCCACCGCCCCAACTAGCGGGATCACCGGGGAGCTGTTTTTT. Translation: CATAPTSGITGELFF.

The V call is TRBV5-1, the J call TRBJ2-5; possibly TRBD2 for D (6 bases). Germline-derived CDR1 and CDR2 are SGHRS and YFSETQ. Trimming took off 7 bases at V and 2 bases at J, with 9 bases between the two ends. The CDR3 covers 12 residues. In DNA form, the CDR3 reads TGCGCCAGCGGCCGGGGGCAAGAGACCCAGTACTTC. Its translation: CASGRGQETQYF.

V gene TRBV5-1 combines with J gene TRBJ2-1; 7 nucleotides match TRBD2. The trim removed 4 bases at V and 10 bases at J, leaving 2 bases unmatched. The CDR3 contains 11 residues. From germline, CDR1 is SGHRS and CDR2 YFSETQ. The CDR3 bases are TGCGCCAGCAGCGGGGGACTAGAGCAGTTCTTC. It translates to CASSGGLEQFF.

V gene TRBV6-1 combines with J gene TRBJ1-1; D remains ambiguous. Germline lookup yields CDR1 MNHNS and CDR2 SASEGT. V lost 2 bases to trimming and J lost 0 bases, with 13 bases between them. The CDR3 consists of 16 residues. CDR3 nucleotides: TGTGCCAGCAGTGAACGCCAGGCGGGGATGAACACTGAAGCTTTCTTT. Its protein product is CASSERQAGMNTEAFF.

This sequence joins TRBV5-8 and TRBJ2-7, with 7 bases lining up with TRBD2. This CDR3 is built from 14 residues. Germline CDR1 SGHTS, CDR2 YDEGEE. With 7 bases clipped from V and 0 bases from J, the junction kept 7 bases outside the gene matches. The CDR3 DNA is TGTGCCAGCGAGCGGCGGGGGAGCTCCTACGAGCAGTACTTC. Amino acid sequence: CASERRGSSYEQYF.

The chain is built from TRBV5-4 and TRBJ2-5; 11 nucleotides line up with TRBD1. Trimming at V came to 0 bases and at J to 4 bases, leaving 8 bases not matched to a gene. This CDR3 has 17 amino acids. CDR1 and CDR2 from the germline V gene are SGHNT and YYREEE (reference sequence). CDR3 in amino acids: CASSLAKSGTGGETQYF. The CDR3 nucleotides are TGTGCCAGCAGCTTGGCCAAGTCGGGGACAGGGGGAGAGACCCAGTACTTC.